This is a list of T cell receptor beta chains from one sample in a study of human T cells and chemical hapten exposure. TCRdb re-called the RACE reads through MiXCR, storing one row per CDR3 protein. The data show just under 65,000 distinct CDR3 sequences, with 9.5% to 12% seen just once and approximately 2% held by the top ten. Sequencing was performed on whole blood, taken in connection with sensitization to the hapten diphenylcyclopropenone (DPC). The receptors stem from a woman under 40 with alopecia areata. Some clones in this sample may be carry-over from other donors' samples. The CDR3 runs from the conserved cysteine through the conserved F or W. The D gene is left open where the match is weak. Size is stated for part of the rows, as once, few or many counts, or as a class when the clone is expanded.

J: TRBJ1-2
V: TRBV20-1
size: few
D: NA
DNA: TGCAGTGCTAGAGATCACCTCGAGGCTTATGGCTACACCTTC
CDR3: CSARDHLEAYGYTF

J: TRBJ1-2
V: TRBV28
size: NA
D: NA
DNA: TGTGCCAGCTCCGGGCCCTTCCCCGGTGGCTACACCTTC
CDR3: CASSGPFPGGYTF

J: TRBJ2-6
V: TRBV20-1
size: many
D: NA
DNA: TGCAGTGCTAGAGATCGCCGTTTAGGCTCTGGGGCCAACGTCCTGACTTTC
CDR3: CSARDRRLGSGANVLTF

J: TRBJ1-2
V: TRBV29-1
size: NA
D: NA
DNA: TGCAGCGTGGGGGGCCAAATTCACGGTGGCTACACCTTC
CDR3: CSVGGQIHGGYTF

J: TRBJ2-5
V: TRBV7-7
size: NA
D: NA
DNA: TGTGCTAGCAGCTTAGGTGTCGAAGAGACCCAGTACTTC
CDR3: CASSLGVEETQYF

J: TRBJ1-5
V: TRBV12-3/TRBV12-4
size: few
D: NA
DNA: TGTGCCACCTCATATAGCAATCAGCCCCAGCATTTT
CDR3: CATSYSNQPQHF

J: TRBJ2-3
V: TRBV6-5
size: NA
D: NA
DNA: TGTGCCGGCAGCCTCGGGACGGGCACAGATACGCAGTATTTT
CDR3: CAGSLGTGTDTQYF

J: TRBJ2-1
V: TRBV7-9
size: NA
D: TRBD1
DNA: TGTGCCAGCAGGGGGACAGACTCCTACGAGCAGTTCTTC
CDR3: CASRGTDSYEQFF

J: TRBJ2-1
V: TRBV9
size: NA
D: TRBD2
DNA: TGTGCCAGCAGCGGGGGACTAGCGGGAATGTACGATGAGCAGTTCTTC
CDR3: CASSGGLAGMYDEQFF

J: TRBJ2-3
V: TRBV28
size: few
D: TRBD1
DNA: TGTGCCAGCAGGGAACAGGGGGCGCATCTAGATACGCAGTATTTT
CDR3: CASREQGAHLDTQYF

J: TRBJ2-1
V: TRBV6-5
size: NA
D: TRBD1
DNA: TGTGCCAGCAGTTACGGAATTGGGACAGGGGGAAATGAGCAGTTCTTC
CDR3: CASSYGIGTGGNEQFF

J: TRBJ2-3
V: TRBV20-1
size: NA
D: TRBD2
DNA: TGCAGTGCTAGAGTCCCCGGGGGGGATACGCAGTATTTT
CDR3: CSARVPGGDTQYF

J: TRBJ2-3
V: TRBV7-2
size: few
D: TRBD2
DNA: TGTGCCAGCAAACCCGGGGGGGCCTCAGATACGCAGTATTTT
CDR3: CASKPGGASDTQYF

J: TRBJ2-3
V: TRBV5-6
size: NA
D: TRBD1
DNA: TGTGCCAGCAGCTTGGTCGGGACAGGGGCTCTAGATACGCAGTATTTT
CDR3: CASSLVGTGALDTQYF

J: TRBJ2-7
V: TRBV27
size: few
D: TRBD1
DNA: TGTGCCAGCACCGAGACAGGGGTAGGGTCCTACGAGCAGTACTTC
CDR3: CASTETGVGSYEQYF

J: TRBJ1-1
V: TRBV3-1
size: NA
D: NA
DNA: TGTGCCAGCAGCCACCAGGGGAGCACTGAAGCTTTCTTT
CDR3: CASSHQGSTEAFF

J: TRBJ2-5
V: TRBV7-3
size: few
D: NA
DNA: TGTGCCAGCAGCCAACAGGGCTGGGGGACCCAGTACTTC
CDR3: CASSQQGWGTQYF

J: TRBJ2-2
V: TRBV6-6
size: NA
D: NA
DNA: TGTGCCAGCAGACCCCGGGCAGGGGCGTCCAACACCGGGGAGCTGTTTTTT
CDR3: CASRPRAGASNTGELFF

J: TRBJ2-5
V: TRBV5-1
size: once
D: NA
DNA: TGCGCCAGCAGCGCGCAGGGGATTCAGGAGACCCAGTACTTC
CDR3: CASSAQGIQETQYF

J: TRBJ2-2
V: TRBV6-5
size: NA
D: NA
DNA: TGTGCCAGCAGTTATTCCTGGACCCCGAACACCGGGGAGCTGTTTTTT
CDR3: CASSYSWTPNTGELFF

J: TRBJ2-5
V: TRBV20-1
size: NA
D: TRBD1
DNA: TGCAGTGCTCCCGGACAGGGGGCGAAGGAGACCCAGTACTTC
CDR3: CSAPGQGAKETQYF

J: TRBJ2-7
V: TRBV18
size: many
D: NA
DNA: TGTGCCAGCTCACCACCGACGCGGAGAGGGGGCGAGCAGTACTTC
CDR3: CASSPPTRRGGEQYF

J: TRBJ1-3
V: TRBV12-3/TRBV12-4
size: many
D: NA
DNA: TGTGCCAGCAGTTTATCGACGGGAAACACCATATATTTT
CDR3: CASSLSTGNTIYF

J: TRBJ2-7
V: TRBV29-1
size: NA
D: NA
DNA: TGCAGCGTTGAAGGGAGCGGGACAGACTACGAGCAGTACTTC
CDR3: CSVEGSGTDYEQYF

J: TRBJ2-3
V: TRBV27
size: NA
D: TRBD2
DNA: TGTGCCAGCAGTTTGGGACTAGGCCCCACAGATACGCAGTATTTT
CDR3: CASSLGLGPTDTQYF

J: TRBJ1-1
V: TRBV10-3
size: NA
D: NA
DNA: TGTGCCATCAGTCGGGTAGTGGATAACACTGAAGCTTTCTTT
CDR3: CAISRVVDNTEAFF

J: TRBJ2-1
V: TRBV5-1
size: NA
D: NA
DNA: TGCGCCAGCAGCTTGGGGGAGCCGGGGAATGAGCAGTTCTTC
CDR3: CASSLGEPGNEQFF

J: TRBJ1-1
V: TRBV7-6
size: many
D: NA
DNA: TGTGCCAGCAGATCTGTGGCAGGGAGTAGTACTGAAGCTTTCTTT
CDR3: CASRSVAGSSTEAFF

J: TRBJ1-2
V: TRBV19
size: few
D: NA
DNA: TGTGCCAGTAGCCCCCGGGGGGAGCGGTTTTCAGCTAACTATGGCTACACCTTC
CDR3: CASSPRGERFSANYGYTF

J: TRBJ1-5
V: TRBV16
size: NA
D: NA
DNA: TGTGCCAGCAGCCGCCAGGCGACCCTTAATAGCAATCAGCCCCAGCATTTT
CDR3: CASSRQATLNSNQPQHF

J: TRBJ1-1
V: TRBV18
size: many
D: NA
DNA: TGTGCCAGCTCACCGGCAGGGGCCTTGAACACTGAAGCTTTCTTT
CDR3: CASSPAGALNTEAFF

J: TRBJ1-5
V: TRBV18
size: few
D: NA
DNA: TGTGCCAGCTCACCCCGTGGACAGTCCCGCGGCAATCAGCCCCAGCATTTT
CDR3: CASSPRGQSRGNQPQHF

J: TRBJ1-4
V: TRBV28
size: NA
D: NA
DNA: TGTGCCAGCAGGAAGCGCGGGTTGGCAACTAATGAAAAACTGTTTTTT
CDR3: CASRKRGLATNEKLFF

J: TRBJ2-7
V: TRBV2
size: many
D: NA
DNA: TGTGCCAGCAGCCGGTCCTACGAGCAGTACTTC
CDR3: CASSRSYEQYF

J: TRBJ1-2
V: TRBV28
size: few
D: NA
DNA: TGTGCGTACAGCACGTCCTATGGCTACACCTTC
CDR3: CAYSTSYGYTF

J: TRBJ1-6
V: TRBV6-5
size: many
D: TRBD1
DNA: TGTGCCAGCAGTTACTCGATGCGAACAGGGGGCTTAAATTCACCCCTCCACTTT
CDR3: CASSYSMRTGGLNSPLHF

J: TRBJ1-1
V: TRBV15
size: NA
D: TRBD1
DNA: TGTGCCACCAGCAGAGATTCTCCACGAGCAGGGGGCTTAGACACTGAAGCTTTCTTT
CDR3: CATSRDSPRAGGLDTEAFF

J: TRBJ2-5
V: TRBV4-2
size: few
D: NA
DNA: TGTGCCAGCAGCCAAGATCGCCAAGAGACCCAGTACTTC
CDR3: CASSQDRQETQYF

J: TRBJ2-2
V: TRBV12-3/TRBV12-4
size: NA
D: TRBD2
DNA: TGTGCCAGCAGTTTTGATCTAGCGGGGTACGGGGAGCTGTTTTTT
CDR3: CASSFDLAGYGELFF

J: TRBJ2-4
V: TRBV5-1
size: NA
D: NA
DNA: TGCGCCAGCAGCTTGGCCAACGCGGAGAACATTCAGTACTTC
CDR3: CASSLANAENIQYF

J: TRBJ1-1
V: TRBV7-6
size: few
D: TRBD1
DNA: TGTGCCAGCAGCTTAACGACAGGGGGCGGCCCGGCTGAAGCTTTCTTT
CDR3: CASSLTTGGGPAEAFF

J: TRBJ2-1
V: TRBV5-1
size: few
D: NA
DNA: TGCGCCAGCAGCATGAATCACGACCGCTACAATGAGCAGTTCTTC
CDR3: CASSMNHDRYNEQFF

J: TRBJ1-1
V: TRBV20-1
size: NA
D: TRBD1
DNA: TGCAGTGCTAGGCATACCGGGACAGTCGAAGCTTTCTTT
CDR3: CSARHTGTVEAFF

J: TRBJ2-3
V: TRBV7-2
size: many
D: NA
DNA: TGTGCCAGCAGCCCTGGCCCGGATACGCAGTATTTT
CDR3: CASSPGPDTQYF

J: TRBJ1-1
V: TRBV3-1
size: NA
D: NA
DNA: TGTGCCAGCAGCCAAGCGAGGAACAGCCTAAACACTGAAGCTTTCTTT
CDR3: CASSQARNSLNTEAFF

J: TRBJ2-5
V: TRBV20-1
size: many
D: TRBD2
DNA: TGCAGTGCCGTGGGACTAGCGGGAGGATTCCCTGAGACCCAGTACTTC
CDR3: CSAVGLAGGFPETQYF

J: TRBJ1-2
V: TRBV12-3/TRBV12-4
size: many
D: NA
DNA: TGTGCCAGCAACCGTGACGGAAACTATGGCTACACCTTC
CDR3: CASNRDGNYGYTF

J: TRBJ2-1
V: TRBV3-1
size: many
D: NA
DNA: TGTGCCAGCAGCCAAGAACAGAATTCCTACAATGAGCAGTTCTTC
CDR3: CASSQEQNSYNEQFF

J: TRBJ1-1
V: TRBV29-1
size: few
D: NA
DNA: TGCAGCGTTCTCCTCGGGCCTAGTAACACTGAAGCTTTCTTT
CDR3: CSVLLGPSNTEAFF

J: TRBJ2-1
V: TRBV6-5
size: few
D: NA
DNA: TGTGCCAGCAGTTTGGGAGGGACAAACAATGAGCAGTTCTTC
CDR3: CASSLGGTNNEQFF

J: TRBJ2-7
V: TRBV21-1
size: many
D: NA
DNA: TGTGCCAGCAGCAAAGAGGTTTTCGTCGGCACCGGCGACTACGAGCAGTACTTC
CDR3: CASSKEVFVGTGDYEQYF

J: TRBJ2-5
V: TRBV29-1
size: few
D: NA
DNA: TGCAGCGTTAAATTTGAGACCCAGTACTTC
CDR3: CSVKFETQYF

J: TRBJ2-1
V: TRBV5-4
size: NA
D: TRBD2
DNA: TGTGCCAGCAGCGCCGCTAGCGGGCTAGCTGGGGAGCAGTTCTTC
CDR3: CASSAASGLAGEQFF

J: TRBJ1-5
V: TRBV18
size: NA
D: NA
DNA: TGTGCCAGCTCACCAAGTTCCGGGCACAATCAGCCCCAGCATTTT
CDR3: CASSPSSGHNQPQHF

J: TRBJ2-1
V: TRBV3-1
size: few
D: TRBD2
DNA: TGTGCCAGCAGCCAACCTAGCGGGAGCGGGAGCAATGAGCAGTTCTTC
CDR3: CASSQPSGSGSNEQFF

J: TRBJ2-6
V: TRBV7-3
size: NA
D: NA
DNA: TGTGCCAGCAGCTTAGGGCACGGGGCCAACGTCCTGACTTTC
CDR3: CASSLGHGANVLTF

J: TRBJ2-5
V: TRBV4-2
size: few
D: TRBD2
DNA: TGTGCCAGCAGCTACGGACTAGGTGGAGTCATGGAGACCCAGTACTTC
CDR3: CASSYGLGGVMETQYF

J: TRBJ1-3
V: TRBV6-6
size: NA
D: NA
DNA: TGTGCCAGCAGTTACTCGAGCCGGGTAATCTCTGGAAACACCATATATTTT
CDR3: CASSYSSRVISGNTIYF

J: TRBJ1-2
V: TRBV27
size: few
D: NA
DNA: TGTGCCAGCAGTTTATTCAAGGATTCCTATGGCTACACCTTC
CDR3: CASSLFKDSYGYTF

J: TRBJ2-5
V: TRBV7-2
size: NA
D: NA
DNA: TGTGCCAGCAGCAAGCAACGGGGGCAAGAGACCCAGTACTTC
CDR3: CASSKQRGQETQYF